The next 21 T cell receptor beta chains were all read from a single sample in a study of blood T cell repertoires in COVID-19. Measured with immunoSEQ multiplex PCR; TCRdb has only the in-frame clones, and not every one. In the table there are some 290,000 clones, more than 75% of which are singletons. The source material was PBMCs or T cells enriched from blood (not recorded which). The receptors here all came from a woman in her 40s with acute COVID-19.

The rearrangement links TRBV4-1 to TRBJ1-3, with D uncertain. In germline, CDR1 is MGHRA, CDR2 YSYEKL. This CDR3 is built from 16 residues. The V end lost 1 base, the J end lost 0 bases, and 10 bases lay between the germline ends. The CDR3 nucleotides are TGCGCCAGCAGCCAAGTTAGGAGAGGCTCTGGAAACACCATATATTTT. Protein: CASSQVRRGSGNTIYF.

The gene calls are TRBV28 and TRBJ1-4; D possibly corresponds to TRBD1 (5 bases). The CDR3 loop spans 14 amino acids. Trimming removed 6 bases from V and 5 bases from J, with 13 bases in between. CDR1 MDHEN and CDR2 SYDVKM come from the germline V gene. CDR3 region: CASSSDSYNEKLFF. The DNA for the CDR3 is TGTGCCAGCAGCTCCGACAGCTACAATGAAAAACTGTTTTTT. Variable domain in full (rest from reference TRBV28 and TRBJ1-4): DVKVTQSSRYLVKRTGEKVFLECVQDMDHENMFWYRQDPGLGLRLIYFSYDVKMKEKGDIPEGYSVSREKKERFSLILESASTNQTSMYLCASSSDSYNEKLFFGSGTQLSVL.

The chain links TRBV28 to TRBJ1-5, with TRBD1 as a possible D gene (6 bases). The CDR3 is 14 amino acids. V lost 2 bases, J lost 6 bases, and 11 bases lay in between. Germline loops: CDR1 MDHEN, CDR2 SYDVKM. This CDR3 is CASSLQQGGQPQHF. The CDR3 bases are TGTGCCAGCAGTTTACAACAGGGCGGTCAGCCCCAGCATTTT.

This chain connects TRBV15 to TRBJ1-5; D remains unclear. CDR3 length: 16 residues. V lost 0 bases to trimming and J lost 5 bases, with 14 bases between them. CDR1 and CDR2 (germline): LNHNV, YYDKDF (reference sequence). CDR3 loop: CATSRDSPGVDQPQHF. In DNA, the CDR3 is TGTGCCACCAGCAGAGATTCCCCAGGCGTGGATCAGCCCCAGCATTTT.

The CDR3 loop reads CASSNAGGRVDEQFF. Here the CDR3 DNA reads TGTGCCAGCAGTAATGCGGGGGGCCGGGTGGATGAGCAGTTCTTC. The chain combines TRBV7-2 with TRBJ2-1, with TRBD2 matching over 8 bases. The CDR3 contains 15 residues. CDR1 is SGHTA and CDR2 is FQGNSA in the germline V gene. After removal of 6 bases from V and 8 bases from J, the junction contained 12 bases not matched to a gene.

The J gene is TRBJ2-1, the V gene TRBV7-8, with 12 bases that match TRBD1. The V and J ends lost 5 bases and 4 bases, in that order; junction bases with no gene match: 12. This CDR3 has 18 amino acids. Germline CDR1 is SGHVS and CDR2 is FQNEAQ. CDR3 amino acids: CASSRRDRGQPDYNEQFF. CDR3 in DNA: TGTGCCAGCAGCCGACGGGACAGGGGGCAGCCCGATTACAATGAGCAGTTCTTC.

The J gene is TRBJ2-7, the V gene TRBV7-8, with D perhaps TRBD1 (5 bases). V was trimmed by 3 bases and J by 5 bases, leaving 11 bases between them. The CDR3 totals 13 residues. Germline CDR1 and CDR2: SGHVS and FQNEAQ. The CDR3, as DNA: TGTGCCAGCAGCTTCTCTAGGGGCGACGAGCAGTACTTC. As protein: CASSFSRGDEQYF.

The rearrangement uses TRBV5-1 and TRBJ2-1; D is unresolved. Germline CDR1 SGHRS, CDR2 YFSETQ. V shed 4 bases and J shed 4 bases, with 6 bases lying between them. The CDR3 covers 12 residues. In nucleotides, the CDR3 is TGCGCCAGCAGCGCGGAGTACAATGAGCAGTTCTTC. Residues: CASSAEYNEQFF.

V gene TRBV5-1 combines with J gene TRBJ1-2, with TRBD1 identical over 8 bases. The CDR3 totals 14 residues. The V gene's germline CDR1 is SGHRS and CDR2 YFSETQ. With V trimmed by 0 bases and J by 7 bases, 5 bases remained unmatched. In nucleotides, the CDR3 is TGCGCCAGCAGCTTGGGACAGGGGAACGCTGGCTACACCTTC. This encodes CASSLGQGNAGYTF.

This clone was detected a few times. The CDR3 sequence: CASIPQGSNTGELFF. Written as DNA, the CDR3 is TGTGCCAGCATCCCACAGGGGTCGAACACCGGGGAGCTGTTTTTT. The chain recombines TRBV28 with TRBJ2-2; TRBD1 matches at 7 bases. Germline CDR1 reads MDHEN; CDR2 reads SYDVKM. J was trimmed by 0 bases and V by 7 bases; bases with no gene match: 5. The CDR3 totals 15 residues.

The chain employs TRBV5-5 and TRBJ2-2, with D possibly TRBD2 on 5 matching bases. Per germline, CDR1 SGHKS and CDR2 YYEKEE (reference sequence). The ends were cut back, 1 base at V and 1 base at J, with 8 bases in the middle. CDR3 length: 15 residues. The CDR3 here is CASSLRAENTGELFF. CDR3 coding DNA: TGTGCCAGCAGCTTGCGAGCGGAGAACACCGGGGAGCTGTTTTTT.

The genes are TRBV28 and TRBJ2-5; 15 bases align to TRBD2. The V segment lost 1 base and the J segment 7 bases; nucleotides outside the gene matches: 7. Germline values: CDR1 MDHEN, CDR2 SYDVKM. This CDR3 is 17 amino acids long. The CDR3 protein is CASSLSWTSGGAGTQYF. Here the CDR3 DNA reads TGTGCCAGCAGTTTATCCTGGACTAGCGGGGGGGCTGGGACCCAGTACTTC.

The chain employs TRBV7-8 and TRBJ1-3, with D maybe TRBD1 (6 bases). CDR1 is SGHVS and CDR2 is FQNEAQ in the germline V gene. V was pared by 5 bases and J by 0 bases, with 11 bases between. The CDR3 extends over 15 amino acids. Here the CDR3 reads CASSRTGSSGNTIYF. As DNA, the CDR3 is TGTGCCAGCAGCCGCACAGGGAGCTCTGGAAACACCATATATTTT. Full variable domain (rest looked up from reference TRBV7-8 and TRBJ1-3): GAGVSQSPRYKVAKRGQDVALRCDPISGHVSLFWYQQALGQGPEFLTYFQNEAQLDKSGLPSDRFFAERPEGSVSTLKIQRTQQEDSAVYLCASSRTGSSGNTIYFGEGSWLTVV.

This clone has only a few counts. J is TRBJ1-3 and V is TRBV19, with a possible D match to TRBD1 (6 bases). The germline V gene has CDR1 LNHDA and CDR2 SQIVND (reference sequence). CDR3 size: 15 residues. V was pared by 1 base and J by 0 bases, with 7 bases between. The CDR3 loop is CASSIGTDSGNTIYF. CDR3 nucleotides: TGTGCCAGTAGTATAGGGACAGACTCTGGAAACACCATATATTTT. Together with reference TRBV19 and TRBJ1-3, the CDR3 gives the full variable domain: DGGITQSPKYLFRKEGQNVTLSCEQNLNHDAMYWYRQDPGQGLRLIYYSQIVNDFQKGDIAEGYSVSREKKESFPLTVTSAQKNPTAFYLCASSIGTDSGNTIYFGEGSWLTVV.

CDR3 nucleotide sequence: TGCAGCGTATCCGGGACTGGTAGCACAGATACGCAGTATTTT. This gives the protein CSVSGTGSTDTQYF. The rearrangement uses TRBV29-1 and TRBJ2-3; the D gene is possibly TRBD2 (6 bases). V was trimmed by 6 bases and J by 0 bases, leaving 13 bases between them. The length of the CDR3 is 14 residues. The V gene's germline CDR1 is SQVTM and CDR2 ANQGSEA.

J is TRBJ1-6 and V is TRBV18; 8 nucleotides align to TRBD1. Germline V gene data show CDR1 as KGHSH and CDR2 as LQKENI. V lost 3 bases and J lost 6; bases outside the gene matches: 7. The CDR3 is made up of 16 amino acids. The CDR3 DNA reads as TGTGCCAGCTCACCCTCAGGGGGCGCATTTAATTCACCCCTCCACTTT. Translated, it gives CASSPSGGAFNSPLHF.

The V gene is TRBV24-1, the J gene TRBJ2-3; D may be TRBD1 (6 bases). The germline CDR1 and CDR2 sequences are KGHDR and SFDVKD. This CDR3 has 15 amino acids. V was clipped by 3 bases and J by 2 bases, with 11 bases between them. The CDR3 reads CATSDVQGYTDTQYF. Written as DNA, the CDR3 is TGTGCCACCAGTGATGTACAGGGATACACAGATACGCAGTATTTT.

The chain couples TRBV5-4 to TRBJ2-2, with 10 bases aligning to TRBD2. Germline V lookup: CDR1 SGHNT, CDR2 YYREEE (reference sequence). V trimming: 0 bases; J trimming: 7 bases; junction bases outside the gene matches: 9. This CDR3 has 17 amino acids. The CDR3 DNA is TGTGCCAGCAGCTTGGACAGCGGGGGGGTAATTGACGGGGAGCTGTTTTTT. Translated: CASSLDSGGVIDGELFF.

This clone came up once. The genes are TRBV6-5 and TRBJ1-1; D not resolved. This CDR3 is 13 amino acids long. The ends were cut back, 0 bases at V and 11 bases at J, with 13 bases in the middle. Germline V gene sequence: CDR1 MNHEY, CDR2 SVGAGI. Here the CDR3 DNA reads TGTGCCAGCAGTTACTCGATAGCGAGTGACGCTTTCTTT. It yields the protein CASSYSIASDAFF.

The sample holds one count of this clone. CDR3 sequence reads: CASSYDSNYGYTF. In DNA, the CDR3 is TGTGCCAGCAGTTACGACAGTAACTATGGCTACACCTTC. The rearrangement joins TRBV6-5 to TRBJ1-2; D is possibly TRBD1 (5 bases). CDR1 is MNHEY, CDR2 SVGAGI, per germline. V lost 2 bases and J lost 1, with 5 bases in between. The CDR3 contains 13 residues.

In DNA, the CDR3 is TGTGCCAGCAGCCAAGATCGGACGGGGATCTACGAGCAGTACTTC. It specifies CASSQDRTGIYEQYF. The rearrangement links TRBV3-1 (or the pseudogene TRBV3-2) to TRBJ2-7; TRBD2 might be the D (5 bases). This CDR3 has 15 residues. Germline V gives CDR1 LGHDT, CDR2 YNNKEL (reference sequence). Trimming cost V 0 bases and J 3 bases, with 12 bases left between them.